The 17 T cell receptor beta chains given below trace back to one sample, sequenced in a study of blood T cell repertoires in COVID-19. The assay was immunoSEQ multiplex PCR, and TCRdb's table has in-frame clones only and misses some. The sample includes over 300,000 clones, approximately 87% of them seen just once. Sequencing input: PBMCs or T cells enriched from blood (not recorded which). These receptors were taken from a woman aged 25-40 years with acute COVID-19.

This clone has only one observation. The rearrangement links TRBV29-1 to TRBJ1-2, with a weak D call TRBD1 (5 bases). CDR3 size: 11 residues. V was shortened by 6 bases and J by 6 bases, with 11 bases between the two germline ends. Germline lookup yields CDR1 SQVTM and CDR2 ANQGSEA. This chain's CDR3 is CSVGLPDGYTF. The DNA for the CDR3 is TGCAGCGTGGGACTTCCTGATGGCTACACCTTC.

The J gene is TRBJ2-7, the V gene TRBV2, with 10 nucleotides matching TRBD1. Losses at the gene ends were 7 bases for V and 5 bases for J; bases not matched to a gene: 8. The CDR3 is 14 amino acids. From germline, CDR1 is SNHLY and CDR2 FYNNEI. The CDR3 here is CASKRRTGGNEQYF. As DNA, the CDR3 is TGTGCCAGCAAAAGGAGGACAGGGGGTAACGAGCAGTACTTC.

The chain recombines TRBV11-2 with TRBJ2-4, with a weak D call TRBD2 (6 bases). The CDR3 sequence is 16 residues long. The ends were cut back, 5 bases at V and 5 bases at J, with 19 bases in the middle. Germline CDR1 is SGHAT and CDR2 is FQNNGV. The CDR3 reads CASSGRRGQGQNIQYF. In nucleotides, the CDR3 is TGTGCCAGCAGCGGAAGGAGGGGCCAGGGACAAAACATTCAGTACTTC.

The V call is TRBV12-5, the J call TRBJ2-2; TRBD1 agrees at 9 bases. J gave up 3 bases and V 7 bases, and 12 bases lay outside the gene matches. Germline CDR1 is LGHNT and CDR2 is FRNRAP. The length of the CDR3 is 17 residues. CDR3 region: CASADPVGTGHTGELFF. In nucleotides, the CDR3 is TGTGCTAGTGCCGACCCGGTCGGGACAGGGCACACCGGGGAGCTGTTTTTT.

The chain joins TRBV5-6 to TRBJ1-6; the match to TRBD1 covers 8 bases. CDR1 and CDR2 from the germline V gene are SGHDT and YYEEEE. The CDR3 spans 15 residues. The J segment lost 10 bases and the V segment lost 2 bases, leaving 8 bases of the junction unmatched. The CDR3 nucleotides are TGTGCCAGCAGCTTTGAGAGACAGGGGAGCTCACCCCTCCACTTT. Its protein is CASSFERQGSSPLHF. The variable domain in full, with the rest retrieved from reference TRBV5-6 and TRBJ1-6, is DAGVTQSPTHLIKTRGQQVTLRCSPKSGHDTVSWYQQALGQGPQFIFQYYEEEERQRGNFPDRFSGHQFPNYSSELNVNALLLGDSALYLCASSFERQGSSPLHFGNGTRLTVT.

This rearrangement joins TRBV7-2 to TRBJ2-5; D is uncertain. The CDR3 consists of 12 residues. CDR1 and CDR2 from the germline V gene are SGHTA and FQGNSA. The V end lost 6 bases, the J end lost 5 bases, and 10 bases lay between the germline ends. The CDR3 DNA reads TGTGCCAGCAGTCAAAGCTCGGAGACCCAGTACTTC. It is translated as CASSQSSETQYF.

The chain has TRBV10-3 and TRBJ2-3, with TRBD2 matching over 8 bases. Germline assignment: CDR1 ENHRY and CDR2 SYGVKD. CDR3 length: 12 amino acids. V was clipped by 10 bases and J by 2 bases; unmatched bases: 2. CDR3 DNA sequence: TGTGCCAGCGGGGGGACCACAGATACGCAGTATTTT. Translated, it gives CASGGTTDTQYF.

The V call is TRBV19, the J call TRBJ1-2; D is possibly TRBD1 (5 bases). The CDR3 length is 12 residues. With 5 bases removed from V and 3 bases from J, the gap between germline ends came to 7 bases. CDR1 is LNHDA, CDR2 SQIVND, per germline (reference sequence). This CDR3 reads CASSGGDYGYTF. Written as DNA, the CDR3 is TGTGCCAGTAGTGGAGGGGACTATGGCTACACCTTC.

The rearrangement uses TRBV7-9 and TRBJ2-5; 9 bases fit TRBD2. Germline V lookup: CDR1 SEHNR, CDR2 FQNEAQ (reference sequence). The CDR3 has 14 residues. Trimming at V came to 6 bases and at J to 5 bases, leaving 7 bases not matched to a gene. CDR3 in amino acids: CASSRVAGVETQYF. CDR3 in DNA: TGTGCCAGCAGTAGAGTAGCGGGGGTTGAGACCCAGTACTTC.

In nucleotides, the CDR3 is TGTGCCAGCCAATTACTAACAGGGGATGCGCCTGAAGCTTTCTTT. As protein: CASQLLTGDAPEAFF. The chain combines TRBV7-8 with TRBJ1-1, with TRBD1 identical over 7 bases. Unmatched junction bases numbered 15, after V lost 8 bases and J lost 6 bases. Germline V gene lookup returns CDR1 SGHVS and CDR2 FQNEAQ. This CDR3 has 15 amino acids.

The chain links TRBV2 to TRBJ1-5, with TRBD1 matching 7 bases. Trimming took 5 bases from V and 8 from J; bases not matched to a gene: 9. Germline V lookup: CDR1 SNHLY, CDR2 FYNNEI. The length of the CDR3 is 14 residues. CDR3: CASSRQGKSEPQHF. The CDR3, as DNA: TGTGCCAGCAGTCGACAGGGTAAGAGTGAGCCCCAGCATTTT.

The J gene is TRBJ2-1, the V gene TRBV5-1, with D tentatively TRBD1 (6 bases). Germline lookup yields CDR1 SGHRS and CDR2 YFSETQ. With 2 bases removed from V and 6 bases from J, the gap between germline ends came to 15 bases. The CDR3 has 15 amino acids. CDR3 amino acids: CASSFGTQGVNEQFF. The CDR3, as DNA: TGCGCCAGCAGCTTCGGGACACAAGGAGTCAATGAGCAGTTCTTC.

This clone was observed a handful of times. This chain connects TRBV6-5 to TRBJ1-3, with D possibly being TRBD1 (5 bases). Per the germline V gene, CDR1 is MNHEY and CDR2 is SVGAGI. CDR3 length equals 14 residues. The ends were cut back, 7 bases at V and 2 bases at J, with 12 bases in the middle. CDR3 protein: CASKPGGAGNTIYF. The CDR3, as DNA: TGTGCCAGCAAGCCGGGGGGAGCTGGAAACACCATATATTTT.

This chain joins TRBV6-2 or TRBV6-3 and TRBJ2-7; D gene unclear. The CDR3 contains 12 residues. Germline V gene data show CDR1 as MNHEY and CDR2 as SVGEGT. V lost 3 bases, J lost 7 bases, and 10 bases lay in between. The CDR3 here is CASSYSQNEQYF. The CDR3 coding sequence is TGTGCCAGCAGTTATTCCCAAAATGAGCAGTACTTC.

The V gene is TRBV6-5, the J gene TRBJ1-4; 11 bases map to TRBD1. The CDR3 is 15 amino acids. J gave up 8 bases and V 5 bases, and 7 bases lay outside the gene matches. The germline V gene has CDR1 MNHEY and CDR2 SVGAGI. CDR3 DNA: TGTGCCAGCAGTCGACCGGGACAGGGGGTGGAAAAACTGTTTTTT. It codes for CASSRPGQGVEKLFF.

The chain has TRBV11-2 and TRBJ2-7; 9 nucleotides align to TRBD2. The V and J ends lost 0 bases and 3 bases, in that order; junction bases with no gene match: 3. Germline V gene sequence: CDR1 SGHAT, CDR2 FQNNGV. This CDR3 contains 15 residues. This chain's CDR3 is CASSLDQLAGYEQYF. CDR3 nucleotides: TGTGCCAGCAGCTTAGATCAACTAGCGGGCTACGAGCAGTACTTC.

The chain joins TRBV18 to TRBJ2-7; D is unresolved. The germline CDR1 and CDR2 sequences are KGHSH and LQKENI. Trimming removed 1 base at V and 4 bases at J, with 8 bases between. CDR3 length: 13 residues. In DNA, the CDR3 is TGTGCCAGCTCACCACAGAAAGCGTACGAGCAGTACTTC. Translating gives CASSPQKAYEQYF.